This passage covers 30 T cell receptor beta chains from one sample sequenced in a study of Graves' ophthalmopathy and Graves' hyperthyroidism. Researchers took RNA transcripts and amplified TCR beta CDR3 regions from them. HTBI primers were used in a first-round RT-PCR, which preceded a second-round multiplex PCR. TCRdb reprocessed the multiplex PCR reads with MiXCR, giving one entry per CDR3 protein. The sample contains about 590,000 distinct CDR3 sequences, approximately 37% of which appear only once. Sequenced input: peripheral blood or thyroid tissue (not recorded which). Every receptor here comes from an adult man with Graves' hyperthyroidism.

Ten or more counts support this clonotype. This sequence joins TRBV12-3 or TRBV12-4 and TRBJ1-1; tentatively, D is TRBD1 (6 bases). There are 14 residues in the CDR3. V lost 3 bases to trimming and J lost 13 bases, with 21 bases between them. CDR3 residues: CASSLGGRGSHHFF. The CDR3, as DNA: TGTGCCAGCAGTTTGGGGGGCCGCGGATCCCACCATTTCTTT.

This clonotype was observed at least ten times. The rearrangement links TRBV7-6 to TRBJ2-7, with D possibly matching TRBD2 (5 bases). Germline-derived CDR1 and CDR2 are SGHVS and FNYEAQ. Deletions cut 1 base from V and 0 bases from J, with 7 bases between. The CDR3 is 14 amino acids. The CDR3 sequence: CASSLGTSSYEQYF. CDR3 nucleotide sequence: TGTGCCAGCAGCTTAGGGACTTCCTCCTACGAGCAGTACTTC.

This clonotype was seen at least ten times. This sequence joins TRBV2 and TRBJ2-7; D is ambiguous. This CDR3 is 13 amino acids long. V was clipped by 6 bases and J by 5 bases, with 14 bases between them. The germline gives CDR1 SNHLY, CDR2 FYNNEI. CDR3 sequence reads: CASSGLGKDEQYF. The DNA for the CDR3 is TGTGCCAGCAGCGGTTTGGGCAAGGACGAGCAGTACTTC.

This clonotype was seen ten or more times. V is TRBV7-2 and J is TRBJ2-5; 10 nucleotides line up with TRBD2. Trimming at V came to 5 bases and at J to 0 bases, leaving 6 bases not matched to a gene. The CDR3 contains 16 residues. Germline-derived CDR1 and CDR2 are SGHTA and FQGNSA. The CDR3 nucleotides are TGTGCCAGCAGCGATGGAGCGGGGGGGTACCAAGAGACCCAGTACTTC. Its protein is CASSDGAGGYQETQYF.

In its sample, this clonotype was seen many times. V and J are TRBV5-1 and TRBJ2-5; D uncertain. Germline loops: CDR1 SGHRS, CDR2 YFSETQ. CDR3 size: 14 residues. V shed 1 base and J shed 3 bases, with 10 bases lying between them. In DNA form, the CDR3 reads TGCGCCAGCAGCTTGTCGGCAGGAAAAGAGACCCAGTACTTC. Protein product: CASSLSAGKETQYF.

This clonotype was recorded at least ten times. The CDR3 loop is CASRLIGQETQYF. CDR3 nucleotide sequence: TGCGCCAGCAGACTTATAGGCCAAGAGACCCAGTACTTC. The chain carries TRBV5-1 and TRBJ2-5; D is unclear. V shed 5 bases and J shed 1 base, with 9 bases lying between them. CDR3 length equals 13 residues. The germline V gene encodes CDR1 SGHRS and CDR2 YFSETQ.

This clonotype has a handful of counts. The V gene is TRBV6-1, the J gene TRBJ1-3; a weak D match, TRBD1 (5 bases). V was pared by 6 bases and J by 0 bases, with 15 bases between. The germline gives CDR1 MNHNS, CDR2 SASEGT. There are 16 residues in the CDR3. The DNA for the CDR3 is TGTGCCAGCAGCCTTCCCCTCCAGGGCTCTGGAAACACCATATATTTT. Protein sequence: CASSLPLQGSGNTIYF.

The table lists this clonotype with a few counts. The chain joins TRBV7-9 to TRBJ1-1, with D unclear. V lost 6 bases and J lost 5, with 25 bases in between. CDR3 length equals 17 residues. Germline CDR1 and CDR2: SEHNR and FQNEAQ (reference sequence). The CDR3 coding sequence is TGTGCCAGCAGTTCTCCCTTTCGTACGGGGTTGGGGACTGAAGCTTTCTTT. It yields the protein CASSSPFRTGLGTEAFF.

In its sample, this clonotype was seen many times. The chain employs TRBV2 and TRBJ2-7, with D possibly being TRBD1 or TRBD2 (6 bases each). Looked up from germline, CDR1 is SNHLY and CDR2 is FYNNEI. The V gene lost 6 bases and the J gene lost 0 bases, with 18 bases spanning the gap. CDR3 length equals 16 residues. The CDR3 loop is CASRGGGLSSSYEQYF. In DNA form, the CDR3 reads TGTGCCAGCAGGGGGGGCGGACTCTCCAGCTCCTACGAGCAGTACTTC.

At least ten counts were recorded for this clonotype. The V and J genes are TRBV29-1 and TRBJ2-7, with no clear D. V was cut by 6 bases and J by 3 bases, with 12 bases left in between. This CDR3 is built from 12 residues. Germline CDR1 and CDR2: SQVTM and ANQGSEA. This chain's CDR3 is CSVANQSYEQYF. The CDR3 nucleotides are TGCAGCGTCGCCAATCAAAGCTACGAGCAGTACTTC.

A remark on this clonotype: The germline gene is not matched at one end of the junction; a read error may be the cause. This chain links TRBV10-3 with TRBJ1-2; TRBD1 matches at 9 bases. The CDR3 is made up of 13 amino acids. CDR1 and CDR2 (germline): ENHRY, SYGVKD. The DNA for the CDR3 is TGTGCCAGCAGTTGGGACAGGGATGATGGCTACACCTTC. Protein: CASSWDRDDGYTF.

This clonotype was seen only a few times. As DNA, the CDR3 is TGTGCCAGCACCGGACAGGGTTTCAGCGAGCAGTACTTC. Encoded protein: CASTGQGFSEQYF. The chain uses TRBV7-9 and TRBJ2-7; 8 positions agree with TRBD1. Germline V gene lookup returns CDR1 SEHNR and CDR2 FQNEAQ (reference sequence). The CDR3 extends over 13 amino acids. Unmatched junction bases numbered 8, after V lost 7 bases and J lost 6 bases.

This clonotype appeared many times. The rearrangement uses TRBV20-1 and TRBJ2-2; D not certain. The CDR3 sequence is 14 residues long. The germline V gene has CDR1 DFQATT and CDR2 SNEGSKA (reference sequence). Deletions cut 0 bases from V and 5 bases from J, with 10 bases between. CDR3 sequence reads: CSARDDGRTGELFF. The CDR3 bases are TGCAGTGCTAGAGATGACGGACGGACCGGGGAGCTGTTTTTT.

This chain uses TRBV29-1 with TRBJ1-1, with D possibly TRBD1 on 5 matching bases. Trimming shortened V by 6 bases and J by 3 bases, and 17 bases separated the two germline ends. There are 14 residues in the CDR3. Germline V CDR1 and CDR2: SQVTM, ANQGSEA. CDR3 region: CSVRDSTGYTEAFF. The CDR3 DNA is TGCAGCGTCCGGGACTCCACGGGCTACACTGAAGCTTTCTTT.

The chain joins TRBV12-3 or TRBV12-4 to TRBJ1-2; 7 nucleotides match TRBD1. The V gene end was trimmed by 3 bases and the J gene end by 8 bases; junction bases not matched to a gene: 6. The CDR3 runs to 13 residues. The CDR3 region is CASSLKGAKGYTF. CDR3 in DNA: TGTGCCAGCAGTTTGAAGGGGGCAAAGGGCTACACCTTC.

This clonotype was detected many times. CDR3 sequence: CASSPDTYGYTF. The CDR3 nucleotides read TGTGCCAGCTCACCCGACACCTATGGCTACACCTTC. The chain links TRBV25-1 to TRBJ1-2, with no clear D. This CDR3 region has 12 residues. V was clipped by 8 bases and J by 4 bases, with 11 bases between them. Germline CDR1 reads MGHDK; CDR2 reads SYGVNS.

The chain employs TRBV7-2 and TRBJ2-1; 11 nucleotides line up with TRBD2. Germline CDR1 SGHTA, CDR2 FQGNSA. The V and J ends lost 1 base and 4 bases, in that order; junction bases with no gene match: 9. The CDR3 totals 18 residues. The CDR3 DNA reads as TGTGCCAGCAGCTTAGGGGGCGGCAGACTAGCGGGGTACAATGAGCAGTTCTTC. Its translation: CASSLGGGRLAGYNEQFF.

The chain joins TRBV12-3 or TRBV12-4 to TRBJ2-5; 8 positions match TRBD1. V shed 7 bases, J shed 3 bases, and the junction held 4 bases outside the gene matches. The CDR3 extends over 13 amino acids. CDR3 DNA sequence: TGTGCCAGCACCACGACAGGGGAAGAGACCCAGTACTTC. Residues: CASTTTGEETQYF.

This clonotype has more than one count but fewer than ten. The genes are TRBV6-5 and TRBJ2-7; D ambiguous. V lost 8 bases and J 0 bases, leaving 8 bases between the germline ends. CDR3 length equals 12 residues. From germline, CDR1 is MNHEY and CDR2 SVGAGI. The CDR3 region is CASARSSYEQYF. DNA of the CDR3: TGTGCCAGCGCCAGGAGCTCCTACGAGCAGTACTTC.

The V gene is TRBV12-3 or TRBV12-4, the J gene TRBJ1-2; the match to TRBD1 covers 8 bases. The CDR3 contains 14 residues. Trimming took 3 bases from V and 4 from J; bases not matched to a gene: 4. The CDR3 sequence is CASSLTGASYGYTF. CDR3 nucleotide sequence: TGTGCCAGCAGTTTGACAGGGGCTTCCTATGGCTACACCTTC.

This clonotype was seen ten or more times. This chain uses TRBV6-5 with TRBJ1-6, with D unclear. V lost 2 bases, J lost 7 bases, and 21 bases lay in between. The CDR3 is 18 residues long. Germline CDR1 MNHEY, CDR2 SVGAGI. CDR3 amino acids: CASSYLRPQADRNSPLHF. The DNA for the CDR3 is TGTGCCAGCAGTTACCTCCGACCGCAGGCGGATCGCAATTCACCCCTCCACTTT.

This chain joins TRBV20-1 and TRBJ1-1; 8 bases align to TRBD1. Germline assignment: CDR1 DFQATT and CDR2 SNEGSKA (reference sequence). The CDR3 is 16 residues long. V gave up 5 bases and J gave up 4 bases; unmatched junction bases: 15. For the CDR3, the DNA is TGCAGTGCTCAGACAGGGGACCTCGGTATAGGCACTGAAGCTTTCTTT. Translating gives CSAQTGDLGIGTEAFF.

This chain connects TRBV30 to TRBJ1-2; D is unclear. Trimming took 0 bases from V and 8 from J, leaving 10 bases between them. The CDR3 is 12 residues long. From germline, CDR1 is GTSNPN and CDR2 SVGIG (reference sequence). The CDR3 bases are TGTGCCTGGAGTGTATGGGAAGAGGGCTACACCTTC. Protein: CAWSVWEEGYTF. The whole variable domain, filled in from reference TRBV30 and TRBJ1-2, reads SQTIHQWPATLVQPVGSPLSLECTVEGTSNPNLYWYRQAAGRGLQLLFYSVGIGQISSEVPQNLSASRPQDRQFILSSKKLLLSDSGFYLCAWSVWEEGYTFGSGTRLTVV.

This clonotype was observed at least ten times. The genes are TRBV11-2 and TRBJ1-2, with D unclear. Germline CDR1 is SGHAT and CDR2 is FQNNGV. The V end was cut by 11 bases, the J end by 3 bases, with 13 bases between. The CDR3 consists of 12 residues. The CDR3 loop is CAGSDNDYGYTF. The CDR3 DNA reads as TGTGCCGGGTCAGACAACGACTATGGCTACACCTTC.

The chain joins TRBV7-9 to TRBJ2-7, with D possibly TRBD2 on 5 matching bases. Between the trimmed V and J ends, which lost 5 bases and 7 bases, there was a span of 12 bases. Germline CDR1 SEHNR, CDR2 FQNEAQ (reference sequence). This CDR3 is built from 12 residues. The chain's CDR3 is CASSTGSWEQYF. The CDR3 coding sequence is TGTGCCAGCAGCACGGGATCGTGGGAGCAGTACTTC.

The chain has TRBV12-3 or TRBV12-4 and TRBJ2-5; maybe TRBD1 (5 bases). The V end lost 5 bases, the J end lost 8 bases, and 15 bases lay between the germline ends. The CDR3 is 13 amino acids. The DNA for the CDR3 is TGTGCCAGCAGTGAGACAGTTAAGAGAACCCAGTACTTC. It is translated as CASSETVKRTQYF.

The chain links TRBV10-3 to TRBJ2-5; 9 nucleotides agree with TRBD1. The CDR3 is 12 amino acids. Germline V lookup: CDR1 ENHRY, CDR2 SYGVKD. Losses at the gene ends were 6 bases for V and 7 bases for J; bases not matched to a gene: 3. The CDR3 is CAIRPTGGTQYF. CDR3 nucleotides: TGTGCCATCAGACCGACAGGGGGGACCCAGTACTTC.

This clonotype appeared many times. The gene calls are TRBV7-8 and TRBJ2-5; 10 positions match TRBD2. This CDR3 contains 16 residues. The germline gives CDR1 SGHVS, CDR2 FQNEAQ. V gave up 2 bases and J gave up 5 bases; unmatched junction bases: 8. The CDR3 DNA reads as TGTGCCAGCAGCTTACAAGCGGGGGGGCTTGGGGAGACCCAGTACTTC. Translated: CASSLQAGGLGETQYF.

The V and J genes are TRBV7-3 and TRBJ2-2; a weak D match, TRBD2 (6 bases). The CDR3 totals 15 residues. The V end lost 6 bases, the J end lost 4 bases, and 15 bases lay between the germline ends. Germline V gene data show CDR1 as SGHTA and CDR2 as FQGTGA. CDR3 loop: CASRGGVPGTGELFF. The CDR3 region has the DNA TGTGCCAGCAGGGGAGGAGTTCCGGGCACCGGGGAGCTGTTTTTT.

This clonotype was detected only a few times. CDR3 nucleotide sequence: TGCGCCAGCAGCCAAGATCAGGGTAGGTTCTCCTACGAGCAGTACTTC. Residues: CASSQDQGRFSYEQYF. V and J are TRBV4-1 and TRBJ2-7; weak D call: TRBD1 (5 bases). The CDR3 is 16 residues long. Germline lookup yields CDR1 MGHRA and CDR2 YSYEKL. Trimming left V 0 bases short and J 0 bases short, with 12 bases between.